The text below deals with one TCR beta chain. The target antigen is unknown. Trimming took off 1 base at V and 3 bases at J, with 3 bases between the two ends. The germline V gene encodes CDR1 MDHEN and CDR2 SYDVKM. The CDR3 is 12 residues long. This entry comes from a study of T cell responses to AZD1222 COVID-19 vaccine. Study results and caveats: White British donors predominated, females outnumbered males, and clonal diversity was possibly underestimated. Reportedly, nearly half the spike-specific TCRs target unmutated variant regions. The CD4 TCRs associated with vaccination extended across spike and predominated at 160-218 and 743-854.

Measured with immunoSEQ multiplex PCR; TCRdb has only the in-frame clones, and not every one. The sample includes under 100,000 clones, approximately 85% of them seen just once. The source is an adult who received the AZD1222 COVID-19 vaccine. This specimen consisted of peripheral blood, obtained 28 days after the second AZD1222 dose. This chain uses TRBV28 with TRBJ1-1; unclear D gene. The CDR3 reads CASSLFHTEAFF. In DNA form, the CDR3 reads TGTGCCAGCAGTTTATTTCACACTGAAGCTTTCTTT.